This T cell receptor (beta chain) came from a study of radiation and T cells in renal cell carcinoma. As for the study in general: Nephrectomy followed 15 Gy stereotactic body radiation by 4 weeks. The study, taken as a whole, reports: Top tumor clonotypes rose in blood 2 weeks post-radiation, then contracted.

A note on this clone: The antigen remains undetermined.

Sample time point: blood 2 weeks post-SBRT. Treatment of the sample: 15 Gy SBRT to primary tumor, nephrectomy 4 weeks later. The method was immunoSEQ multiplex PCR; TCRdb's version includes in-frame clones alone and lacks a portion of them. The data contain over 60,000 clones, around 76% of them singletons. CDR3 length: 15 amino acids. Germline V gives CDR1 SGHAT, CDR2 FQNNGV. Deletions cut 3 bases from V and 4 bases from J, with 15 bases between. The source of this sequence is a man aged 55 to 70 with renal cell carcinoma. The V gene is TRBV11-2, the J gene TRBJ1-1; a weak D match, TRBD1 (5 bases). The starting material was blood, obtained from a patient whose treatment included radiotherapy and nephrectomy. The CDR3 DNA reads as TGTGCCAGCAGCTTTGGTTTTTATGGGACCACTGAAGCTTTCTTT. Translated, it gives CASSFGFYGTTEAFF.